The 24 T cell receptor beta chains below all came from one sample that was sequenced in a study of cytomegalovirus exposure and HLA in healthy donors. 60 Vbeta and 13 Jbeta primers were used in PCR. The data were produced by immunoSEQ multiplex PCR, yet TCRdb's version contains in-frame clones alone and is incomplete. The data contain 95,000 to 110,000 clones, around 80% of them singletons. The sequenced sample consisted of PBMCs. These receptors were collected from a young woman in good health and CMV-seropositive.

The gene calls are TRBV14 and TRBJ2-1; 10 nucleotides match TRBD2. The CDR3 is made up of 17 amino acids. Germline V gene lookup returns CDR1 SGHDN and CDR2 FVKESK. V was pared by 5 bases and J by 6 bases, with 13 bases of the junction left unmatched. CDR3 in DNA: TGTGCCAGCAGCAACACCCTAGGGACTAGCGACCGCAATGAGCAGTTCTTC. It codes for CASSNTLGTSDRNEQFF.

The rearrangement links TRBV30 to TRBJ2-5; 7 nucleotides match TRBD2. Gene TRBJ2-7 matches the end of the DNA better, so the J call may be wrong. There are 13 residues in the CDR3. Germline CDR1 and CDR2: GTSNPN and SVGIG (reference sequence). In DNA, the CDR3 is TGTGCCTGGAGTCGCGGGAGCCTCTACGAGCAGTACTTC. Residues: CAWSRGSLYEQYF.

The chain uses TRBV15 and TRBJ2-1; D is unclear. The germline V gene has CDR1 LNHNV and CDR2 YYDKDF (reference sequence). CDR3 size: 15 residues. Between the trimmed V and J ends, which lost 4 bases and 3 bases, there was a span of 13 bases. CDR3 coding DNA: TGTGCCACCAGCACCAACCCCAGCGTCTACAATGAGCAGTTCTTC. Translation: CATSTNPSVYNEQFF.

This chain links TRBV6-6 with TRBJ2-7, with 10 bases that match TRBD2. The ends lost 2 bases at V and 3 bases at J; junction bases unmatched: 4. Germline assignment: CDR1 MNHNY and CDR2 SVGAGI (reference sequence). This CDR3 region has 15 residues. CDR3 in amino acids: CASSYGGLANYEQYF. The CDR3 region has the DNA TGTGCCAGCAGTTACGGGGGACTAGCGAACTACGAGCAGTACTTC.

CDR3 protein: CASGQQGRYGYTF. CDR3 sequence (DNA): TGCGCCAGCGGCCAACAGGGCCGCTATGGCTACACCTTC. The rearrangement uses TRBV5-1 and TRBJ1-2, with a possible D match to TRBD1 (6 bases). Germline CDR1 and CDR2: SGHRS and YFSETQ. The CDR3 spans 13 residues. Trimming took 7 bases from V and 4 from J, leaving 14 bases between them. Using reference TRBV5-1 and TRBJ1-2 for the parts outside the CDR3, the full variable domain is KAGVTQTPRYLIKTRGQQVTLSCSPISGHRSVSWYQQTPGQGLQFLFEYFSETQRNKGNFPGRFSGRQFSNSRSEMNVSTLELGDSALYLCASGQQGRYGYTFGSGTRLTVV.

The chain has TRBV27 and TRBJ2-5; 8 nucleotides align to TRBD1. J was trimmed by 5 bases and V by 6 bases; bases with no gene match: 14. CDR3 size: 16 residues. Germline CDR1 reads MNHEY; CDR2 reads SMNVEV (reference sequence). In nucleotides, the CDR3 is TGTGCCAGCAGACCCGAAGGCACAGGGGGATCGGAGACCCAGTACTTC. Its protein is CASRPEGTGGSETQYF.

The genes are TRBV7-3 and TRBJ2-5; TRBD1 is a possible D gene (5 bases). The CDR3 is 15 amino acids. Deletions cut 1 base from V and 5 bases from J, with 14 bases between. The germline V gene encodes CDR1 SGHTA and CDR2 FQGTGA. Here the CDR3 reads CASSLRGVRAETQYF. CDR3 DNA: TGTGCCAGCAGCTTAAGGGGCGTCAGGGCTGAGACCCAGTACTTC.

The chain combines TRBV30 with TRBJ1-2, with D tentatively TRBD1 (6 bases). The CDR3 loop spans 16 amino acids. Germline V gives CDR1 GTSNPN, CDR2 SVGIG (reference sequence). Trimming removed 1 base at V and 0 bases at J, with 15 bases between. The CDR3 region has the DNA TGTGCCTGGAGTGACCCTTTCGGGGGGCCTAACTATGGCTACACCTTC. Amino acid sequence: CAWSDPFGGPNYGYTF.

Only a few counts were recorded for this clone. The chain carries TRBV30 and TRBJ1-3; 11 nucleotides align to TRBD1. Germline CDR1 is GTSNPN and CDR2 is SVGIG (reference sequence). The CDR3 loop spans 16 amino acids. V dropped 2 bases and J dropped 2; count of bases not matched to a gene: 5. The CDR3 nucleotides are TGTGCCTGGAGTCAACCGGGACAGGGGGCTGGAAACACCATATATTTT. Its protein product is CAWSQPGQGAGNTIYF.

This clone was seen repeatedly, ten times or more. The rearrangement links TRBV6-5 to TRBJ1-1; D gene unclear. The CDR3 runs 14 residues. The V gene's germline CDR1 is MNHEY and CDR2 SVGAGI. The germline V and J ends were trimmed by 5 bases and 6 bases, with 16 bases remaining between them. CDR3 region: CASSRFVRGAEAFF. The CDR3 DNA sequence: TGTGCCAGCAGTCGATTCGTCCGGGGAGCTGAAGCTTTCTTT.

The CDR3 spells CARSSLTSDRRHTEAFF. The CDR3 nucleotides are TGTGCCAGAAGCTCTCTAACATCGGACAGGAGGCACACTGAAGCTTTCTTT. The J gene is TRBJ1-1, the V gene TRBV5-3; 7 bases line up with TRBD1. TRBV5-3 is marked as an open reading frame, function uncertain. The CDR3 runs to 17 residues. V lost 3 bases to trimming and J lost 3 bases; unmatched junction nucleotides: 14.

The chain is built from TRBV30 and TRBJ1-4; D not resolved. V was shortened by 3 bases and J by 5 bases, with 4 bases between the two germline ends. The germline gives CDR1 GTSNPN, CDR2 SVGIG (reference sequence). CDR3 size: 11 residues. The CDR3 loop reads CAWSMNEKLFF. DNA for the CDR3: TGTGCCTGGAGCATGAATGAAAAACTGTTTTTT. Full variable domain (outside the CDR3, taken from reference TRBV30 and TRBJ1-4): SQTIHQWPATLVQPVGSPLSLECTVEGTSNPNLYWYRQAAGRGLQLLFYSVGIGQISSEVPQNLSASRPQDRQFILSSKKLLLSDSGFYLCAWSMNEKLFFGSGTQLSVL.

This clone was seen a handful of times. This chain links TRBV5-1 with TRBJ2-3, with a tentative D call TRBD2 (6 bases). This CDR3 has 14 amino acids. Trimming took 2 bases from V and 5 from J, leaving 12 bases between them. Germline CDR1 and CDR2: SGHRS and YFSETQ. The CDR3, as DNA: TGCGCCAGCAGCTTACGTGGGCGGGGAGATACGCAGTATTTT. Translating it yields CASSLRGRGDTQYF.

In its sample, this clone was seen once. The chain couples TRBV25-1 to TRBJ2-7; 13 bases match TRBD2. With V trimmed by 8 bases and J by 0 bases, 7 bases remained unmatched. CDR1 and CDR2 from the germline V gene are MGHDK and SYGVNS. The CDR3 is 16 amino acids. CDR3 sequence reads: CASSGLAGTGSYEQYF. CDR3 nucleotides: TGTGCCAGCTCGGGACTAGCGGGAACCGGCTCCTACGAGCAGTACTTC.

The CDR3 DNA follows: TGTGCCAGCAGCCCCCCTGGAGGGGCGGGAGGGCCGCGTGAGCAGTTCTTC. Its translation is CASSPPGGAGGPREQFF. The chain has TRBV9 and TRBJ2-1, with 9 bases fitting TRBD2. After removal of 4 bases from V and 9 bases from J, the junction contained 17 bases not matched to a gene. Germline CDR1 and CDR2: SGDLS and YYNGEE. The CDR3 extends over 17 amino acids.

The V call is TRBV15, the J call TRBJ1-1, with 11 bases lining up with TRBD1. This CDR3 is built from 16 residues. The V and J ends lost 6 bases and 4 bases, in that order; junction bases with no gene match: 10. Per germline, CDR1 LNHNV and CDR2 YYDKDF (reference sequence). DNA for the CDR3: TGTGCCACCAGTGGCCTAGGGACAGGGGGTGGCACTGAAGCTTTCTTT. Its translation is CATSGLGTGGGTEAFF.

The DNA for the CDR3 is TGCGCCAGCAGCTTGGGTGGGGACTTCTCCTACAATGAGCAGTTCTTC. Translation gives CASSLGGDFSYNEQFF. The genes are TRBV5-1 and TRBJ2-1; D might be TRBD2 (6 bases). CDR3 length: 16 amino acids. V lost 0 bases, J lost 0 bases, and 10 bases lay in between. The germline V gene has CDR1 SGHRS and CDR2 YFSETQ.

The rearrangement joins TRBV4-1 to TRBJ2-7; TRBD2 is a possible D gene (5 bases). The V gene's germline CDR1 is MGHRA and CDR2 YSYEKL. Trimming shortened V by 1 base and J by 1 base, and 14 bases separated the two germline ends. This CDR3 has 16 residues. The DNA of the CDR3 is TGCGCCAGCAGCCAAGGCGCTCACAGCGGTTCCTACGAGCAGTACTTC. Protein product: CASSQGAHSGSYEQYF.

The chain recombines TRBV6-5 with TRBJ1-1, with 7 positions matching TRBD1. CDR3 length: 14 amino acids. The ends lost 5 bases at V and 6 bases at J; junction bases unmatched: 9. Germline CDR1 MNHEY, CDR2 SVGAGI. CDR3 protein: CASSERGTGAEAFF. As DNA, the CDR3 is TGTGCCAGCAGTGAAAGGGGTACAGGGGCTGAAGCTTTCTTT.

This sequence joins TRBV19 and TRBJ1-5; no reliable D call. V dropped 2 bases and J dropped 3 bases, with 14 bases sitting between them. Germline assignment: CDR1 LNHDA and CDR2 SQIVND (reference sequence). There are 16 residues in the CDR3. The CDR3 region has the DNA TGTGCCAGTAGTATAATTTGGGGTAGCGACAATCAGCCCCAGCATTTT. Protein product: CASSIIWGSDNQPQHF.

This clone was seen once. The V call is TRBV10-2, the J call TRBJ2-5; maybe TRBD1 (5 bases). CDR3 length equals 14 residues. Between the trimmed V and J ends, which lost 2 bases and 5 bases, there was a span of 12 bases. From germline, CDR1 is WSHSY and CDR2 SAAADI. CDR3 DNA sequence: TGCGCCAGCAGTGAGCCAGGGATCGGGGAGACCCAGTACTTC. Translating gives CASSEPGIGETQYF.

The chain links TRBV19 to TRBJ2-3, with 10 bases identical to TRBD2. Germline V CDR1 and CDR2: LNHDA, SQIVND (reference sequence). V trimming: 10 bases; J trimming: 5 bases; junction bases outside the gene matches: 12. The CDR3 covers 15 residues. CDR3 sequence (DNA): TGTGCCACCGCCCTCCTAGCGGGAGTAGGAGATACGCAGTATTTT. It specifies CATALLAGVGDTQYF. The entire variable domain, with the rest obtained from reference TRBV19 and TRBJ2-3, is as follows: DGGITQSPKYLFRKEGQNVTLSCEQNLNHDAMYWYRQDPGQGLRLIYYSQIVNDFQKGDIAEGYSVSREKKESFPLTVTSAQKNPTAFYLCATALLAGVGDTQYFGPGTRLTVL.

The chain combines TRBV2 with TRBJ1-1; no firm D call. CDR3 size: 14 residues. The germline gives CDR1 SNHLY, CDR2 FYNNEI. V was cut by 4 bases and J by 0 bases, with 9 bases left in between. In DNA form, the CDR3 reads TGTGCCAGCAGTGGAGGATCGCTGAACACTGAAGCTTTCTTT. This translates into CASSGGSLNTEAFF.

The V call is TRBV7-9, the J call TRBJ2-1, with TRBD2 matching over 15 bases. Germline CDR1 SEHNR, CDR2 FQNEAQ (reference sequence). CDR3 length equals 18 residues. V lost 5 bases and J lost 0; bases outside the gene matches: 5. The CDR3, as DNA: TGTGCCAGCAGCCCGGGACTAGCGGGAGGCAGCTCCTACAATGAGCAGTTCTTC. Translation: CASSPGLAGGSSYNEQFF.